Below are 29 T cell receptor beta chains sequenced from a single sample in a study of blood T cell repertoires in COVID-19. TCRdb keeps only in-frame clones here, not all; method: immunoSEQ multiplex PCR. The data hold tens of thousands of clones, with roughly 85% observed a single time. Input material: peripheral blood. The receptors come from a man between 60 and 70 years old with acute or convalescent COVID-19.

V and J are TRBV30 and TRBJ2-1; unclear D gene. This CDR3 is built from 15 residues. V lost 0 bases and J lost 3, with 12 bases in between. Germline assignment: CDR1 GTSNPN and CDR2 SVGIG (reference sequence). The CDR3 bases are TGTGCCTGGAGTGTACTTGGAGAGTTCTACAATGAGCAGTTCTTC. Its translation: CAWSVLGEFYNEQFF. Full variable domain (remainder filled in from reference TRBV30 and TRBJ2-1): SQTIHQWPATLVQPVGSPLSLECTVEGTSNPNLYWYRQAAGRGLQLLFYSVGIGQISSEVPQNLSASRPQDRQFILSSKKLLLSDSGFYLCAWSVLGEFYNEQFFGPGTRLTVL.

The chain joins TRBV5-1 to TRBJ1-2; D perhaps matches TRBD1 (6 bases). This CDR3 has 12 amino acids. V was clipped by 3 bases and J by 8 bases, with 11 bases between them. CDR1 is SGHRS, CDR2 YFSETQ, per germline. The CDR3 DNA is TGCGCCAGCAGCTATTATGGACAGGGCTACACCTTC. It encodes CASSYYGQGYTF.

The V and J genes are TRBV28 and TRBJ2-7; 9 bases map to TRBD2. Germline V CDR1 and CDR2: MDHEN, SYDVKM. CDR3 length: 16 residues. The J segment lost 7 bases and the V segment lost 2 bases, leaving 12 bases of the junction unmatched. The CDR3, as DNA: TGTGCCAGCAGTTTACAAGCGATAGCGGGAGAAGAAGAGCAGTACTTC. This gives the protein CASSLQAIAGEEEQYF. The full variable domain, its missing parts supplied by reference TRBV28 and TRBJ2-7, is DVKVTQSSRYLVKRTGEKVFLECVQDMDHENMFWYRQDPGLGLRLIYFSYDVKMKEKGDIPEGYSVSREKKERFSLILESASTNQTSMYLCASSLQAIAGEEEQYFGPGTRLTVT.

The rearrangement joins TRBV6-5 to TRBJ1-1, with D tentatively TRBD1 (6 bases). The CDR3 is 15 residues long. Germline-derived CDR1 and CDR2 are MNHEY and SVGAGI. V gave up 7 bases and J gave up 4 bases, with 19 bases separating them. CDR3 nucleotide sequence: TGTGCCAGCATACCCACCAACAAAGGGGGCACTGAAGCTTTCTTT. Translation gives CASIPTNKGGTEAFF.

The genes are TRBV9 and TRBJ1-1; D unresolved. V gave up 3 bases and J gave up 4 bases, with 10 bases separating them. Germline V CDR1 and CDR2: SGDLS, YYNGEE. This CDR3 is 13 amino acids long. DNA for the CDR3: TGTGCCAGCAGCGCGACTCTAGGCACTGAAGCTTTCTTT. Protein product: CASSATLGTEAFF.

This chain links TRBV7-3 with TRBJ2-1; 7 positions agree with TRBD1. Germline-derived CDR1 and CDR2 are SGHTA and FQGTGA. This CDR3 comprises 15 residues. V lost 5 bases, J lost 7 bases, and 11 bases stayed unmatched. CDR3 nucleotides: TGTGCCAGCAGCCCTGGACAGGCTAATCTTAATGAGCAGTTCTTC. This gives the protein CASSPGQANLNEQFF.

The V and J genes are TRBV7-2 and TRBJ1-1, with 7 bases identical to TRBD1. Germline CDR1 is SGHTA and CDR2 is FQGNSA. The CDR3 length is 14 residues. Losses at the gene ends were 5 bases for V and 0 bases for J; bases not matched to a gene: 3. CDR3 nucleotide sequence: TGTGCCAGCAGCAAAGGGGGCTTGAACACTGAAGCTTTCTTT. Translation gives CASSKGGLNTEAFF.

This clone has just one count. This chain links TRBV24-1 with TRBJ2-7; possibly TRBD1 for D (6 bases). The length of the CDR3 is 13 residues. V lost 3 bases and J 12 bases, leaving 17 bases between the germline ends. Germline loops: CDR1 KGHDR, CDR2 SFDVKD. Written as DNA, the CDR3 is TGTGCCACCAGTGATCGGACAGTCGGATTGCTGTACTTC. The encoded protein is CATSDRTVGLLYF.

CDR3 region: CASSQRGSETQYF. The CDR3 region has the DNA TGTGCCAGCAGCCAACGAGGGTCGGAGACCCAGTACTTC. The chain has TRBV14 and TRBJ2-5; maybe TRBD2 (5 bases). Germline values: CDR1 SGHDN, CDR2 FVKESK. The V end lost 2 bases, the J end lost 5 bases, and 9 bases lay between the germline ends. The CDR3 contains 13 residues.

This chain joins TRBV9 and TRBJ2-3; D is undetermined. V was trimmed by 0 bases and J by 4 bases, leaving 9 bases between them. Germline V gene lookup returns CDR1 SGDLS and CDR2 YYNGEE. CDR3 length equals 14 residues. CDR3: CASSVGQRPDTQYF. In nucleotides, the CDR3 is TGTGCCAGCAGCGTAGGGCAGCGTCCAGATACGCAGTATTTT.

This clone was found a few times. The genes are TRBV27 and TRBJ2-1; no firm D call. Germline-derived CDR1 and CDR2 are MNHEY and SMNVEV (reference sequence). The length of the CDR3 is 16 residues. With 3 bases removed from V and 3 bases from J, the gap between germline ends came to 15 bases. The CDR3 region has the DNA TGTGCCAGCAGTTTTGAGGTAGGAGCAATCTACAATGAGCAGTTCTTC. It yields the protein CASSFEVGAIYNEQFF.

This clone has only one observation. This chain connects TRBV7-2 to TRBJ1-2, with TRBD1 matching 7 bases. This CDR3 has 15 amino acids. Germline V gene sequence: CDR1 SGHTA, CDR2 FQGNSA. J was trimmed by 2 bases and V by 6 bases; bases with no gene match: 9. The DNA of the CDR3 is TGTGCCAGCAGGTTTCAACCGACAGGGAACTATGGCTACACCTTC. Its translation: CASRFQPTGNYGYTF.

In its sample, this clone was seen once. V and J are TRBV30 and TRBJ2-7; 7 bases are a match to TRBD1. CDR1 and CDR2 (germline): GTSNPN, SVGIG (reference sequence). V shed 2 bases and J 2 bases; nucleotides not matched to a gene: 3. CDR3 size: 13 residues. CDR3: CAWSRDRPYEQYF. Written as DNA, the CDR3 is TGTGCCTGGAGTAGGGACAGACCCTACGAGCAGTACTTC.

The J gene is TRBJ1-1, the V gene TRBV5-1, with D possibly matching TRBD1 (5 bases). Germline CDR1 is SGHRS and CDR2 is YFSETQ. This CDR3 contains 17 residues. V dropped 4 bases and J dropped 2 bases, with 21 bases sitting between them. CDR3 DNA sequence: TGCGCCAGCAGCAGGGGCCAAGGGCGGGAAAAAAACACTGAAGCTTTCTTT. Translated, it gives CASSRGQGREKNTEAFF.

This chain connects TRBV7-2 to TRBJ2-5, with 12 positions matching TRBD1. Per germline, CDR1 SGHTA and CDR2 FQGNSA. The CDR3 runs 16 residues. With V trimmed by 5 bases and J by 4 bases, 8 bases remained unmatched. The CDR3 nucleotides read TGTGCCAGCAGCGGTCCCGGGACAGGGGGCCGAGAGACCCAGTACTTC. It translates to CASSGPGTGGRETQYF.

The chain is built from TRBV5-1 and TRBJ2-7, with TRBD1 matching over 8 bases. Germline CDR1 is SGHRS and CDR2 is YFSETQ. The CDR3 has 14 amino acids. V lost 2 bases to trimming and J lost 6 bases; unmatched junction nucleotides: 7. CDR3 region: CASSFGTGSPEQYF. CDR3 bases: TGCGCCAGCAGCTTCGGGACAGGCTCTCCCGAGCAGTACTTC.

The chain carries TRBV6-2 or TRBV6-3 and TRBJ2-3; D remains unclear. CDR1 is MNHEY and CDR2 is SVGEGT in the germline V gene. Trimming took off 0 bases at V and 5 bases at J, with 6 bases between the two ends. The CDR3 is made up of 13 amino acids. Here the CDR3 DNA reads TGTGCCAGCAGTTACTCGACATTAGATACGCAGTATTTT. Translating it yields CASSYSTLDTQYF.

The chain uses TRBV20-1 and TRBJ1-1; possible D gene TRBD1, 5 bases. The CDR3 is made up of 10 amino acids. V was clipped by 5 bases and J by 4 bases, with 5 bases between them. Per germline, CDR1 DFQATT and CDR2 SNEGSKA (reference sequence). In nucleotides, the CDR3 is TGCAGTGCTGACAGCACTGAAGCTTTCTTT. This encodes CSADSTEAFF.

The V and J genes are TRBV15 and TRBJ2-7; TRBD2 agrees at 10 bases. This CDR3 has 15 residues. Per germline, CDR1 LNHNV and CDR2 YYDKDF (reference sequence). V was clipped by 3 bases and J by 6 bases; unmatched bases: 8. The DNA of the CDR3 is TGTGCCACCAGCAGGCTAGCGGGAGAGTTTCGCGAGCAGTACTTC. This translates into CATSRLAGEFREQYF. The whole variable domain, filled in from reference TRBV15 and TRBJ2-7, reads DAMVIQNPRYQVTQFGKPVTLSCSQTLNHNVMYWYQQKSSQAPKLLFHYYDKDFNNEADTPDNFQSRRPNTSFCFLDIRSPGLGDTAMYLCATSRLAGEFREQYFGPGTRLTVT.

The chain employs TRBV28 and TRBJ2-1; TRBD2 might be the D (6 bases). The CDR3 covers 15 residues. V was cut by 8 bases and J by 8 bases, with 22 bases left in between. Germline CDR1 reads MDHEN; CDR2 reads SYDVKM. The CDR3 sequence: CASLEVAGRVDEQFF. The CDR3, as DNA: TGTGCCAGCCTCGAAGTGGCGGGAAGGGTGGATGAGCAGTTCTTC.

This sequence joins TRBV7-2 and TRBJ1-1; a possible D gene is TRBD1 (6 bases). V was cut by 4 bases and J by 3 bases, with 18 bases left in between. The germline V gene encodes CDR1 SGHTA and CDR2 FQGNSA. CDR3 length: 16 amino acids. The CDR3 DNA reads as TGTGCCAGCAGCTCTCAGACAGGCGTGGGGGACACTGAAGCTTTCTTT. Translated, it gives CASSSQTGVGDTEAFF.

This chain joins TRBV7-9 and TRBJ1-4; D unresolved. Germline lookup yields CDR1 SEHNR and CDR2 FQNEAQ (reference sequence). V shed 5 bases and J shed 7 bases, with 17 bases lying between them. The CDR3 is 15 residues long. The CDR3 reads CASSVGGGMLEKLFF. The CDR3 DNA is TGTGCCAGCAGCGTAGGAGGAGGCATGCTTGAAAAACTGTTTTTT.

The rearrangement uses TRBV7-8 and TRBJ2-2; 14 bases are shared with TRBD2. With 3 bases clipped from V and 6 bases from J, the junction kept 0 bases outside the gene matches. This CDR3 is built from 15 residues. Germline CDR1 and CDR2: SGHVS and FQNEAQ. CDR3 DNA sequence: TGTGCCAGCAGCTTGGGACTAGCGGGAGCCGGGGAGCTGTTTTTT. It is translated as CASSLGLAGAGELFF.

The chain uses TRBV5-1 and TRBJ2-7; 10 bases are shared with TRBD2. Germline assignment: CDR1 SGHRS and CDR2 YFSETQ. V lost 0 bases, J lost 3 bases, and 3 bases stayed unmatched. The length of the CDR3 is 15 residues. CDR3 residues: CASSLALAGNYEQYF. The CDR3 region has the DNA TGCGCCAGCAGCTTGGCACTAGCGGGAAACTACGAGCAGTACTTC.

This clone was detected only a few times. The same CDR3 arises from other DNA sequences in this sample as well. The chain links TRBV20-1 to TRBJ2-1; 10 bases line up with TRBD2. CDR1 and CDR2 (germline): DFQATT, SNEGSKA (reference sequence). This CDR3 has 14 residues. V lost 3 bases to trimming and J lost 4 bases; unmatched junction nucleotides: 3. The CDR3 is CSASSGRSYNEQFF. The CDR3, as DNA: TGCAGTGCTAGTAGCGGGAGGTCTTACAATGAGCAGTTCTTC.

The CDR3 sequence is CASSFVVLRQGAYEQYF. CDR3 nucleotide sequence: TGTGCCAGCAGTTTCGTGGTCCTACGACAGGGGGCTTACGAGCAGTACTTC. This chain connects TRBV28 to TRBJ2-7; 10 bases align to TRBD1. Germline lookup yields CDR1 MDHEN and CDR2 SYDVKM. CDR3 length equals 17 residues. Trimming took 3 bases from V and 4 from J; bases not matched to a gene: 12.

The rearrangement links TRBV5-6 to TRBJ1-2; TRBD1 might be the D (6 bases). The V end was cut by 0 bases, the J end by 4 bases, with 7 bases between. The CDR3 has 13 amino acids. Germline V gives CDR1 SGHDT, CDR2 YYEEEE. CDR3 bases: TGTGCCAGCAGCTTGGGGGACACCTATGGCTACACCTTC. Translated, it gives CASSLGDTYGYTF. Based on the CDR3 plus reference TRBV5-6 and TRBJ1-2, the full variable domain is DAGVTQSPTHLIKTRGQQVTLRCSPKSGHDTVSWYQQALGQGPQFIFQYYEEEERQRGNFPDRFSGHQFPNYSSELNVNALLLGDSALYLCASSLGDTYGYTFGSGTRLTVV.

The chain couples TRBV5-5 to TRBJ1-1; D not resolved. Germline-derived CDR1 and CDR2 are SGHKS and YYEKEE (reference sequence). Trimming pared 0 bases from V and 0 bases from J, leaving 9 bases between. The CDR3 is 15 residues long. The CDR3: CASSLEFGVNTEAFF. The DNA for the CDR3 is TGTGCCAGCAGCTTGGAGTTCGGGGTGAACACTGAAGCTTTCTTT.

The V call is TRBV10-1, the J call TRBJ2-2, with TRBD1 identical over 8 bases. Losses at the gene ends were 4 bases for V and 2 bases for J; bases not matched to a gene: 9. CDR3 length equals 17 residues. Per germline, CDR1 WNHNN and CDR2 SYGVQD (reference sequence). The CDR3 is CASSGYLGQGNTGELFF. For the CDR3, the DNA is TGCGCCAGCAGTGGCTACTTAGGACAGGGAAACACCGGGGAGCTGTTTTTT.